The 29 T cell receptor beta chains below were found in one sample sequenced in a study of CD8 T cells in ankylosing spondylitis. TCRdb re-called the 5' RACE reads through MiXCR, storing one row per CDR3 protein. The table has 250,000 or so distinct CDR3 sequences, about a sixth seen once. Material: blood, either unsorted or a sorted T cell fraction (not recorded which). The receptors originated from a male donor with ankylosing spondylitis or in good health (not recorded which).

This clonotype was observed at least ten times. The chain recombines TRBV6-1 with TRBJ2-2; 9 bases map to TRBD1. The V segment lost 6 bases and the J segment 2 bases; nucleotides outside the gene matches: 7. CDR3 length equals 16 residues. The germline V gene has CDR1 MNHNS and CDR2 SASEGT. The CDR3 sequence is CASRPWTGANTGELFF. The CDR3 DNA reads TGTGCCAGCAGACCCTGGACAGGGGCCAACACCGGGGAGCTGTTTTTT.

This clonotype was found a few times. The J gene is TRBJ2-1, the V gene TRBV11-2; 10 nucleotides agree with TRBD2. V dropped 4 bases and J dropped 11; count of bases not matched to a gene: 14. CDR1 SGHAT and CDR2 FQNNGV come from the germline V gene. The CDR3 spans 16 residues. The CDR3 DNA follows: TGTGCCAGCAGCTCCGGGGTTGAGCGGGAGGGCCTTAAGCAGTTCTTC. Amino acid sequence: CASSSGVEREGLKQFF.

This clonotype was seen a few times. This chain uses TRBV7-2 with TRBJ2-6; tentatively, D is TRBD1 or TRBD2 (5 bases each). Germline assignment: CDR1 SGHTA and CDR2 FQGNSA. V dropped 6 bases and J dropped 0 bases, with 15 bases sitting between them. This CDR3 is 17 amino acids long. The CDR3 region has the DNA TGTGCCAGCAGTATGTGGGGACGGAACTCTGGGGCCAACGTCCTGACTTTC. Translation gives CASSMWGRNSGANVLTF.

This clonotype was seen more than once but under ten times. The rearrangement joins TRBV27 to TRBJ2-2; D is undetermined. Germline lookup yields CDR1 MNHEY and CDR2 SMNVEV (reference sequence). This CDR3 comprises 13 residues. V was shortened by 1 base and J by 6 bases, with 6 bases between the two germline ends. For the CDR3, the DNA is TGTGCCAGCAGTTTATGGCTTCCCGGGGAGCTGTTTTTT. The encoded protein is CASSLWLPGELFF.

This clonotype occurred many times. The chain is built from TRBV5-1 and TRBJ2-7; 8 positions agree with TRBD2. The CDR3 runs to 15 residues. Per the germline V gene, CDR1 is SGHRS and CDR2 is YFSETQ. The trim removed 2 bases at V and 0 bases at J, leaving 4 bases unmatched. The CDR3 nucleotides are TGCGCCAGCAGCTTTCTCAGCGGGAGCTCCTACGAGCAGTACTTC. Protein product: CASSFLSGSSYEQYF.

This rearrangement joins TRBV6-1 to TRBJ2-1, with 8 bases aligning to TRBD1. Germline V gives CDR1 MNHNS, CDR2 SASEGT. CDR3 length equals 14 residues. V lost 6 bases to trimming and J lost 7 bases; unmatched junction nucleotides: 8. The CDR3 reads CASSLGTGQNEQFF. The DNA for the CDR3 is TGTGCCAGCAGCCTCGGGACAGGTCAAAATGAGCAGTTCTTC.

This clonotype turned up a few times. This chain uses TRBV12-3 or TRBV12-4 with TRBJ1-5; 8 positions match TRBD1. The CDR3 has 15 amino acids. After removal of 7 bases from V and 2 bases from J, the junction contained 7 bases not matched to a gene. CDR3 region: CASKLDRGGNQPQHF. The CDR3 DNA reads as TGTGCCAGCAAACTCGACAGGGGTGGCAATCAGCCCCAGCATTTT.

This clonotype has only a few counts. V and J are TRBV9 and TRBJ1-1; D uncertain. V was trimmed by 0 bases and J by 0 bases, leaving 9 bases between them. From germline, CDR1 is SGDLS and CDR2 YYNGEE. The CDR3 is made up of 15 amino acids. Written as DNA, the CDR3 is TGTGCCAGCAGCGTAGAGGGCAGCCTGAACACTGAAGCTTTCTTT. It codes for CASSVEGSLNTEAFF.

V usage is TRBV6-5 and J usage is TRBJ2-1, with TRBD2 as a possible D gene (5 bases). Germline lookup yields CDR1 MNHEY and CDR2 SVGAGI. V gave up 2 bases and J gave up 8 bases, with 7 bases separating them. The CDR3 runs to 12 residues. The CDR3 sequence is CASSYGSDEQFF. CDR3 nucleotides: TGTGCCAGCAGTTACGGTAGCGATGAGCAGTTCTTC.

V gene TRBV4-3 combines with J gene TRBJ2-5, with D tentatively TRBD1 or TRBD2 (5 bases each). Trimming stripped 3 bases from V and 4 bases from J, with 15 bases between. The CDR3 is made up of 15 amino acids. Germline CDR1 LGHNA, CDR2 YSLEER. The CDR3 loop reads CASSHGLGVGETQYF. Here the CDR3 DNA reads TGCGCCAGCAGCCATGGGTTGGGGGTTGGAGAGACCCAGTACTTC.

This clonotype was seen only a few times. This sequence joins TRBV27 and TRBJ2-7; no definite D call. V lost 2 bases, J lost 2 bases, and 10 bases lay in between. Looked up from germline, CDR1 is MNHEY and CDR2 is SMNVEV (reference sequence). This CDR3 contains 14 residues. CDR3 sequence (DNA): TGTGCCAGCAGTTTAGGTTACGCCACCTACGAGCAGTACTTC. Protein sequence: CASSLGYATYEQYF.

The chain joins TRBV20-1 to TRBJ2-7; 10 nucleotides line up with TRBD1. Germline lookup yields CDR1 DFQATT and CDR2 SNEGSKA (reference sequence). The CDR3 extends over 14 amino acids. Losses at the gene ends were 4 bases for V and 2 bases for J; bases not matched to a gene: 5. The CDR3 coding sequence is TGCAGTGCTAATGGACAGGGGGTAGCCTACGAGCAGTACTTC. Protein: CSANGQGVAYEQYF.

This clonotype occurred a few times. The V and J genes are TRBV5-6 and TRBJ2-1; no clear D gene. With 5 bases removed from V and 7 bases from J, the gap between germline ends came to 22 bases. The length of the CDR3 is 16 residues. Looked up from germline, CDR1 is SGHDT and CDR2 is YYEEEE. The DNA for the CDR3 is TGTGCCAGCAGATTTGCGGCGTCTCCTCTAGATAATGAGCAGTTCTTC. Amino acids: CASRFAASPLDNEQFF.

This chain joins TRBV4-3 and TRBJ2-5; TRBD1 aligns across 7 bases. Germline CDR1 is LGHNA and CDR2 is YSLEER. The CDR3 contains 15 residues. V shed 1 base, J shed 5 bases, and the junction held 7 bases outside the gene matches. The CDR3 region is CASSQGTPRGETQYF. Here the CDR3 DNA reads TGCGCCAGCAGCCAAGGGACGCCCAGGGGGGAGACCCAGTACTTC.

In its sample, this clonotype was seen many times. The chain joins TRBV4-2 to TRBJ1-1; D remains unclear. Per germline, CDR1 LGHNA and CDR2 YNFKEQ. Trimming shortened V by 0 bases and J by 1 base, and 9 bases separated the two germline ends. The CDR3 contains 15 residues. The CDR3 nucleotides read TGTGCCAGCAGCCAAGAGCGGTTGCGGAACACTGAAGCTTTCTTT. Translating gives CASSQERLRNTEAFF.

V gene TRBV7-6 combines with J gene TRBJ2-3; D ambiguous. V lost 2 bases and J lost 0, with 9 bases in between. The length of the CDR3 is 15 residues. Per germline, CDR1 SGHVS and CDR2 FNYEAQ. The DNA of the CDR3 is TGTGCCAGCAGCTTATTGGTAGCTAGCACAGATACGCAGTATTTT. Encoded protein: CASSLLVASTDTQYF.

This clonotype came up many times. This chain's CDR3 is CASSPGTSPGYTF. CDR3 coding DNA: TGTGCCAGCAGTCCCGGGACTTCGCCGGGCTACACCTTC. The gene calls are TRBV12-3 or TRBV12-4 and TRBJ1-2; perhaps TRBD1 as D (5 bases). The CDR3 sequence is 13 residues long. V lost 5 bases to trimming and J lost 8 bases, with 15 bases between them.

Comment on this clonotype: A much bigger clone sits one base away, suggesting this may be a read error. The V and J genes are TRBV5-1 and TRBJ2-7; 7 bases agree with TRBD1. Germline-derived CDR1 and CDR2 are SGHRS and YFSETQ. The CDR3 loop spans 15 amino acids. CDR3 sequence: CASSLAWDSSSEQYF. The CDR3 DNA reads as TGCGCCAGCAGCTTAGCTTGGGACAGCTCCTCCGAGCAGTACTTC.

The sample holds a few counts of this clonotype. The chain is built from TRBV29-1 and TRBJ2-7; D is possibly TRBD1 (5 bases). Trimming left V 5 bases short and J 1 base short, with 24 bases between. The CDR3 is 17 amino acids. Germline CDR1 SQVTM, CDR2 ANQGSEA. The CDR3, as DNA: TGCAGCGTTATCTTCCCCGAAGGGGCAGGGCCATCCTACGAGCAGTACTTC. This gives the protein CSVIFPEGAGPSYEQYF.

The V and J genes are TRBV9 and TRBJ2-3, with a tentative D call TRBD2 (6 bases). The germline V gene encodes CDR1 SGDLS and CDR2 YYNGEE. Trimming shortened V by 3 bases and J by 3 bases, and 11 bases separated the two germline ends. The CDR3 loop spans 14 amino acids. The CDR3 spells CASSEWGRTDTQYF. The CDR3 nucleotides are TGTGCCAGCAGCGAGTGGGGGAGGACAGATACGCAGTATTTT.

This clonotype showed up just a few times. The chain recombines TRBV12-3 or TRBV12-4 with TRBJ2-1; TRBD2 might be the D (6 bases). V lost 8 bases, J lost 5 bases, and 16 bases lay in between. This CDR3 comprises 14 residues. The CDR3 spells CASLEGGYHNEQFF. CDR3 DNA sequence: TGTGCCAGCCTCGAGGGAGGCTACCACAATGAGCAGTTCTTC.

This clonotype was observed a few times. This chain connects TRBV20-1 to TRBJ2-7, with 9 bases fitting TRBD1. CDR3 length equals 12 residues. V gave up 6 bases and J gave up 3 bases; unmatched junction bases: 3. Germline V CDR1 and CDR2: DFQATT, SNEGSKA (reference sequence). The CDR3 bases are TGCAGTGCCCGACAGGGGGGCTACGAGCAGTACTTC. Translation: CSARQGGYEQYF.

The chain uses TRBV28 and TRBJ2-3, with 7 bases matching TRBD2. Trimming took 3 bases from V and 2 from J; bases not matched to a gene: 2. Germline CDR1 and CDR2: MDHEN and SYDVKM. This CDR3 is built from 14 residues. The CDR3 is CASSLAGDTDTQYF. The CDR3 nucleotides read TGTGCCAGCAGTTTGGCGGGAGACACAGATACGCAGTATTTT.

This clonotype was counted many times. The rearrangement uses TRBV2 and TRBJ2-7; TRBD2 might be the D (5 bases). This CDR3 spans 14 amino acids. V dropped 3 bases and J dropped 1 base, with 10 bases sitting between them. Germline lookup yields CDR1 SNHLY and CDR2 FYNNEI. The CDR3 spells CASSEAGSSYEQYF. CDR3 bases: TGTGCCAGCAGTGAGGCGGGCAGTTCCTACGAGCAGTACTTC.

A few counts support this clonotype. The rearrangement links TRBV18 to TRBJ2-3; a possible D gene is TRBD1 (6 bases). V dropped 5 bases and J dropped 0 bases, with 15 bases sitting between them. Germline loops: CDR1 KGHSH, CDR2 LQKENI. The CDR3 spans 16 residues. CDR3 in DNA: TGTGCCAGCTCAAACCCAGACAGGAGAAGCACAGATACGCAGTATTTT. This encodes CASSNPDRRSTDTQYF.

The chain links TRBV21-1 to TRBJ2-5; the table's D call TRBD1 went unverified against the DNA. TRBV21-1 is an annotated pseudogene. This CDR3 has 14 amino acids. This chain's CDR3 is CASSSQDGQETQYF. CDR3 coding DNA: TGTGCCAGCAGCTCCCAGGACGGCCAAGAGACCCAGTACTTC.

CDR3 in DNA: TGTGCCAGCAGTTTACATCTCAGCGGAACCACAGATACGCAGTATTTT. Amino acids: CASSLHLSGTTDTQYF. The genes are TRBV12-3 or TRBV12-4 and TRBJ2-3; a weak D match, TRBD2 (5 bases). Trimming pared 2 bases from V and 2 bases from J, leaving 14 bases between. The CDR3 has 16 amino acids.

This clonotype has only a few counts. This chain connects TRBV28 to TRBJ2-3; no clear D. CDR1 and CDR2 (germline): MDHEN, SYDVKM. Trimming stripped 6 bases from V and 3 bases from J, with 13 bases between. This CDR3 contains 14 residues. CDR3 DNA sequence: TGTGCCAGCAGATCTGATAGGGTAACAGATACGCAGTATTTT. It encodes CASRSDRVTDTQYF.

CDR3 residues: CASSLFDEGGVDGYTF. In DNA form, the CDR3 reads TGCGCCAGCAGCTTGTTCGACGAGGGAGGTGTAGATGGCTACACCTTC. This chain joins TRBV5-1 and TRBJ1-2, with unresolved D. CDR1 is SGHRS and CDR2 is YFSETQ in the germline V gene. Trimming cost V 1 base and J 6 bases, with 19 bases left between them. This CDR3 comprises 16 residues.